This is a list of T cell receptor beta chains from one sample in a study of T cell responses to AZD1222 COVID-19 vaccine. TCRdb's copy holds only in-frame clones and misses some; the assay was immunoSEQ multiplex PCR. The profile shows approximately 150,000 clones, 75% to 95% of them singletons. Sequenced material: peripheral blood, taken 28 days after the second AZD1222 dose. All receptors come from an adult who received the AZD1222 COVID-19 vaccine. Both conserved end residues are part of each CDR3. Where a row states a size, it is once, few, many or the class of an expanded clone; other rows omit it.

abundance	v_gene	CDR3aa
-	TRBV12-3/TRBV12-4	CASSLRGKQDF
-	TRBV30	CAWSSGQLNEKLFF
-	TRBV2	CASIWGGRPNTEAFF
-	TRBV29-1	CSVAGTGESQPQHF
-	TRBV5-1	CASRLGTDSGNTIYF
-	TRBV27	CASSFTPGGNQPQHF
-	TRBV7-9	CASSLEGLSGGDEQFF
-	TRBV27	CASRPTGVGNTIYF
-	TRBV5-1	CASSLDGGVLMKQFF
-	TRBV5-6	CASSLGGKETQYF
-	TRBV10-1	CASSAELNQPQHF
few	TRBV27	CASSLYPRTYEQYF
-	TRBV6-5	CASSPLGEGNSPLHF
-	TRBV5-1	CASSLKGDGYTF
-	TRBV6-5	CASSTTGGTEAFF
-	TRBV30	CAWSVRVREKLFF
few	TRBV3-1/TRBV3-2	CASSQRGVLGYTF
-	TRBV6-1	CASSVYPDRPYDNEQFF
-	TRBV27	CASSPGVWSVGGYGYTF
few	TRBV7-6	CASSISSQGGSSPLHF
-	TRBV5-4	CASSLEGQGALTF
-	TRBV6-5	CASSHTPSTEAFF
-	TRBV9	CASSTGTGPTNEKLFF
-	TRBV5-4	CASSLSTGSAEAFF
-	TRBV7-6	CASSRDPNTEAFF
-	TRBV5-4	CASSRPGQGNEKLFF
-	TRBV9	CASSVGQNEQFF
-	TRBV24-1	CATSDWEKGPKENYGYTF
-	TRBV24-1	CATSAIAGGSYNEQFF
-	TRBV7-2	CASSLGGTQYF
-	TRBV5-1	CASSETGDQPQHF
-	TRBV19	CASSRAWEGKSSYGYTF
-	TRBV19	CASSIGQGFNEKLFF
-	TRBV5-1	CASSPNTGTVYEQYF
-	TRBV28	CASSPPPGQGDGNTEAFF
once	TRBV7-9	CASSLRDYGYTF
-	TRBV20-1	CSARLGYGYTF
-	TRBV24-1	CATSDMDGGNQPQHF
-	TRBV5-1	CASSLGGPASDGYTF
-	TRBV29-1	CSARGYGELFF
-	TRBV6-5	CASSVQGEKLFF
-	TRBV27	CASRTGGGYYGKGYTF
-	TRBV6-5	CASSYIGAHTEAFF
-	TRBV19	CASSSLQGATFNQPQHF
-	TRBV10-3	CAISEWDRRNYGYTF
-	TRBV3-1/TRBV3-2	CASSQNRADRRYYEQYF
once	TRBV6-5	CASSRDRGHGSPLHF
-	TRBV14	CASARQDNSPLHF
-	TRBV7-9	CASSRGAGDRYEQYF
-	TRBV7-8	CASSLASVWGGQPQHF
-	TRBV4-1	CASSQDWQGARGYTF
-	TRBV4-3	CASSQDFEANTGELFF
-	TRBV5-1	CASSVRGALTDTQYF